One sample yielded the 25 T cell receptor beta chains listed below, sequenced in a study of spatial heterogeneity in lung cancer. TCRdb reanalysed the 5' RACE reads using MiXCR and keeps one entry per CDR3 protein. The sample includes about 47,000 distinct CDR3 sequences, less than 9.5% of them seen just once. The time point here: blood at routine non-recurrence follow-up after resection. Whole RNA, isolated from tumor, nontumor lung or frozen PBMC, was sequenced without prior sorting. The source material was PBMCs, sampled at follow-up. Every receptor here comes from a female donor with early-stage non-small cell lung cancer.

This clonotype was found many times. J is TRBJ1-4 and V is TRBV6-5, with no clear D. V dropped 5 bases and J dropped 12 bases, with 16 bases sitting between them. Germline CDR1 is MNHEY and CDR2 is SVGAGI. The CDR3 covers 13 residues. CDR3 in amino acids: CASSNRYRGELFF. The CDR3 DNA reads TGTGCCAGCAGTAACCGATACCGGGGTGAACTGTTTTTT.

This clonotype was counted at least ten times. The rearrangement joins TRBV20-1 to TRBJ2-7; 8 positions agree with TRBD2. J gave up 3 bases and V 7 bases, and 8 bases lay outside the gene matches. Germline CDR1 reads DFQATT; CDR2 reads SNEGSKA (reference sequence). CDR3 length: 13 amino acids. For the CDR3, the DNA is TGCAGTGTCGGCGGGGGGTCAGGCTACGAGCAGTACTTC. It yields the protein CSVGGGSGYEQYF.

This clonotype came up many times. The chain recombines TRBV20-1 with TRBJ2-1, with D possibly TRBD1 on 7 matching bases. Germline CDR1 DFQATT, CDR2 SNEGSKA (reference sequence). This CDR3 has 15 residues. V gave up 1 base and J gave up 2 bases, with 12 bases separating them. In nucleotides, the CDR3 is TGCAGTGCTAGAGCAGGGGGGAATCCCTACAATGAGCAGTTCTTC. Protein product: CSARAGGNPYNEQFF.

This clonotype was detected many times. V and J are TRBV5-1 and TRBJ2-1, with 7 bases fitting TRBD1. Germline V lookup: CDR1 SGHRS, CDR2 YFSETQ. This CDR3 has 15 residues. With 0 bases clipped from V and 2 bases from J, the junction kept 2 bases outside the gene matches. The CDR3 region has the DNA TGCGCCAGCAGCTTGGCCCAGGGGGCCTACAATGAGCAGTTCTTC. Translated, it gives CASSLAQGAYNEQFF.

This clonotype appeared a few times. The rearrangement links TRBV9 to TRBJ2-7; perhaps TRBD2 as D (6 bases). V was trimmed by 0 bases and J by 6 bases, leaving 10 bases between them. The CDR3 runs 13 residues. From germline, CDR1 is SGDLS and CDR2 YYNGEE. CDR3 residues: CASSVGSGGEQYF. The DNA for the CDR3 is TGTGCCAGCAGCGTAGGTTCCGGGGGCGAGCAGTACTTC. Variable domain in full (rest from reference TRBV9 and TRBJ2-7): DSGVTQTPKHLITATGQRVTLRCSPRSGDLSVYWYQQSLDQGLQFLIQYYNGEERAKGNILERFSAQQFPDLHSELNLSSLELGDSALYFCASSVGSGGEQYFGPGTRLTVT.

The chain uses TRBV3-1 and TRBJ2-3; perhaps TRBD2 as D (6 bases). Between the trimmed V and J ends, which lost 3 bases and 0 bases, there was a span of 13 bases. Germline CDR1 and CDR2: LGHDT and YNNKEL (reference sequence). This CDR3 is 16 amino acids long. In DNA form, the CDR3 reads TGTGCCAGCAGCCAGCTCCGGGGGATGAGCACAGATACGCAGTATTTT. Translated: CASSQLRGMSTDTQYF.

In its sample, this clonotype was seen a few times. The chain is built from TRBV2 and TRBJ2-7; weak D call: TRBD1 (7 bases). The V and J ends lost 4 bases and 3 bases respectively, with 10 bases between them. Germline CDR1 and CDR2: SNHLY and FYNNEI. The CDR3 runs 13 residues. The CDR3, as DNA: TGTGCCAGCAGTGGACAGGGAGGCTACGAGCAGTACTTC. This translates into CASSGQGGYEQYF.

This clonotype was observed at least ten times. The CDR3 DNA follows: TGTGCCATCGGGATTATCACAGATACGCAGTATTTT. Its protein product is CAIGIITDTQYF. The chain combines TRBV7-2 with TRBJ2-3, with a tentative D call TRBD2 (5 bases). The germline V gene has CDR1 SGHTA and CDR2 FQGNSA. V gave up 10 bases and J gave up 2 bases, with 10 bases separating them. This CDR3 region has 12 residues.

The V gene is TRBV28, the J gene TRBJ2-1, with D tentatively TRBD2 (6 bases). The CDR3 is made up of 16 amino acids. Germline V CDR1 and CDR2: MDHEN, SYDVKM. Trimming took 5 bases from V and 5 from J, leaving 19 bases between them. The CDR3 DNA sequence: TGTGCCAGCAGTCCCCCGACAGATCTAGCGAACAATGAGCAGTTCTTC. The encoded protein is CASSPPTDLANNEQFF.

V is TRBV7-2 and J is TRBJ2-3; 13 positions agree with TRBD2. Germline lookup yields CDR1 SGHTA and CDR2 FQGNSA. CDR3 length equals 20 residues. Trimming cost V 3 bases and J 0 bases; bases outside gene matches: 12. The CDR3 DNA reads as TGTGCCAGCAGCTTTCTACCCGGGACTAGCGGGGCCCCGAGCACAGATACGCAGTATTTT. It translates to CASSFLPGTSGAPSTDTQYF. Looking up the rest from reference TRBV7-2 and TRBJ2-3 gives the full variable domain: GAGVSQSPSNKVTEKGKDVELRCDPISGHTALYWYRQSLGQGLEFLIYFQGNSAPDKSGLPSDRFSAERTGGSVSTLTIQRTQQEDSAVYLCASSFLPGTSGAPSTDTQYFGPGTRLTVL.

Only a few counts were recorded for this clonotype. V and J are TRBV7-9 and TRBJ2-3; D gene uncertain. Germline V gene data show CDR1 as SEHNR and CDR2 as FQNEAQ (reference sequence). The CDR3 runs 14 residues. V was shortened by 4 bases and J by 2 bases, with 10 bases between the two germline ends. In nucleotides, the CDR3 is TGTGCCAGCAGCTCCGTAGAACCCACAGATACGCAGTATTTT. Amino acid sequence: CASSSVEPTDTQYF.

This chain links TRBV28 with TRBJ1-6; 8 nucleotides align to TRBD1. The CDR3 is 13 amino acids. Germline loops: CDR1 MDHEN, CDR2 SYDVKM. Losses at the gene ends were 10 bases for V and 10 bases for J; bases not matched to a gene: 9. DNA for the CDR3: TGTGCCACCCTTTTCACAGGGGGATCACCCCTCCACTTT. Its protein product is CATLFTGGSPLHF.

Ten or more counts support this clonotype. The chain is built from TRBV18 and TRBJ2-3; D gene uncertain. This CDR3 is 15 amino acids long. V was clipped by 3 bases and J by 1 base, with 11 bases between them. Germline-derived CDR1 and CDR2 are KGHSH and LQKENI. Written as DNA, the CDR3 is TGTGCCAGCTCACCCCCATCGTCACGCACAGATACGCAGTATTTT. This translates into CASSPPSSRTDTQYF.

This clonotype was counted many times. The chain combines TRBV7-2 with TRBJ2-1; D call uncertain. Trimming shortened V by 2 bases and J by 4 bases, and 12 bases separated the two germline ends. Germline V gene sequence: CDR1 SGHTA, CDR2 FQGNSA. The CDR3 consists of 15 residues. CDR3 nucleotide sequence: TGTGCCAGCAGCTTACCCCACCTACAATACAATGAGCAGTTCTTC. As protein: CASSLPHLQYNEQFF. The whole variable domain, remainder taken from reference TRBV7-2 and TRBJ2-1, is GAGVSQSPSNKVTEKGKDVELRCDPISGHTALYWYRQSLGQGLEFLIYFQGNSAPDKSGLPSDRFSAERTGGSVSTLTIQRTQQEDSAVYLCASSLPHLQYNEQFFGPGTRLTVL.

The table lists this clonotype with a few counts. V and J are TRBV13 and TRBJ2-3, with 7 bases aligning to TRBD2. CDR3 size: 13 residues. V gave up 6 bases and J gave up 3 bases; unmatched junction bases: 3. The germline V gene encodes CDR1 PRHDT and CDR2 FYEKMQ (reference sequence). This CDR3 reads CASRGLPTDTQYF. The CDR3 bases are TGTGCCAGCAGGGGACTACCGACAGATACGCAGTATTTT.

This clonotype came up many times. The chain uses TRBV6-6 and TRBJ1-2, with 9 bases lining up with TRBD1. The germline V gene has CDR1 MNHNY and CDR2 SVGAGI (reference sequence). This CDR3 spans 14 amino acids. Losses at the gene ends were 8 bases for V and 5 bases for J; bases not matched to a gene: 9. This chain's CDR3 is CASQTGQGGYGYTF. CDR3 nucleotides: TGTGCCAGCCAAACGGGACAGGGAGGTTATGGCTACACCTTC.

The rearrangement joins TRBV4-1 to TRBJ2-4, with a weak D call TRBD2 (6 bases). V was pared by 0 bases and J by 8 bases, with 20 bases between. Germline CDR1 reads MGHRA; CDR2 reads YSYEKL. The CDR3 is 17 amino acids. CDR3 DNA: TGCGCCAGCAGCCAAGAGGATAGAGGGTCGCAGCGGGACATTCAGTACTTC. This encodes CASSQEDRGSQRDIQYF.

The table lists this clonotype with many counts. This CDR3 reads CASSLEMNTEAFF. Written as DNA, the CDR3 is TGTGCCAGCAGCTTAGAGATGAACACTGAAGCTTTCTTT. This chain links TRBV7-2 with TRBJ1-1, with unresolved D. The CDR3 is 13 amino acids. V lost 1 base and J 0 bases, leaving 3 bases between the germline ends. From germline, CDR1 is SGHTA and CDR2 FQGNSA.

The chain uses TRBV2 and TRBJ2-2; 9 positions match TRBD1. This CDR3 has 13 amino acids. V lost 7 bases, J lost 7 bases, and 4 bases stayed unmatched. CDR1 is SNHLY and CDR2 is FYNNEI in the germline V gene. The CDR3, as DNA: TGTGCCAGCACCCGACAGGGGGACGGGGAGCTGTTTTTT. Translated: CASTRQGDGELFF.

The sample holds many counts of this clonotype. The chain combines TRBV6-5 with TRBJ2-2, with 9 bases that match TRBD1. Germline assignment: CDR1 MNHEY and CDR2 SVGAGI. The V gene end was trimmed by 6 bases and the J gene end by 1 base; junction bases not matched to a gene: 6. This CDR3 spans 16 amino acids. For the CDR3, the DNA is TGTGCCAGCAGGCCACAGGGGGCAAAGAACACCGGGGAGCTGTTTTTT. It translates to CASRPQGAKNTGELFF.

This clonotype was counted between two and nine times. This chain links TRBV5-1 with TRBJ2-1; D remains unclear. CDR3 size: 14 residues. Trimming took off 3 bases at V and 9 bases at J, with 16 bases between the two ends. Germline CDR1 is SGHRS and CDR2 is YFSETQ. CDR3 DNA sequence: TGCGCCAGCAGCTCCTTGGGTGAGGTGGGTGAGCAGTTCTTC. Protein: CASSSLGEVGEQFF.

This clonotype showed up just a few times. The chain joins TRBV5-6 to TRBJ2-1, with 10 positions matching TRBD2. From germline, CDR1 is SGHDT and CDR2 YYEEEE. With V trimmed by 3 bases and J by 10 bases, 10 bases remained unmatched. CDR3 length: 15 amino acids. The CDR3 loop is CASSSVAGGPGEQFF. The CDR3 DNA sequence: TGTGCCAGCAGCTCCGTAGCGGGGGGCCCCGGGGAGCAGTTCTTC.

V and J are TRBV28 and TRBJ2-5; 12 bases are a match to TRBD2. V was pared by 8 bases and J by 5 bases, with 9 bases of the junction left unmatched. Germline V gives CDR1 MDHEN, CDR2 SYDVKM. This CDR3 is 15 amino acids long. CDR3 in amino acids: CASGTPSGGAETQYF. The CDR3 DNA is TGTGCCAGCGGAACCCCTAGCGGGGGGGCGGAGACCCAGTACTTC.

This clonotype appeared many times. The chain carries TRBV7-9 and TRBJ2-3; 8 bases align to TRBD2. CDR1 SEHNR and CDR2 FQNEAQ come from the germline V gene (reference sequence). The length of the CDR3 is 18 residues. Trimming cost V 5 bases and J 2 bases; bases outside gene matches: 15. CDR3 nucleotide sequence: TGTGCCAGCAGCCCCCGAGGCGGAGCGGGGGCCTCCACAGATACGCAGTATTTT. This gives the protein CASSPRGGAGASTDTQYF. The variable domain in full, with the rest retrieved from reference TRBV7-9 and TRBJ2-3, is DTGVSQNPRHKITKRGQNVTFRCDPISEHNRLYWYRQTLGQGPEFLTYFQNEAQLEKSRLLSDRFSAERPKGSFSTLEIQRTEQGDSAMYLCASSPRGGAGASTDTQYFGPGTRLTVL.

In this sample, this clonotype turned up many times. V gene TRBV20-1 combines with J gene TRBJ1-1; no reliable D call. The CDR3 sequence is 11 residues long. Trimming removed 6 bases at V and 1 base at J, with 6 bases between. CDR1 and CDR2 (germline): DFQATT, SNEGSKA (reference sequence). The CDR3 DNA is TGCAGTGCACAAAGGAACACTGAAGCTTTCTTT. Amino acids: CSAQRNTEAFF.